These 22 T cell receptor beta chains share one sample of origin, sequenced in a study of T cell clonality in common variable immunodeficiency. TCRdb's table, derived via immunoSEQ multiplex PCR, lists solely in-frame clones and lacks some. The repertoire consists of under 50,000 clones, none detected only once. Sequencing was performed on peripheral blood mononuclear cells. The source is a person aged 18-69 years in good health.

The sample holds many counts of this clone. The sequence runs out 3 residues before the end of the CDR3; the remainder is reconstructed from the germline J gene. The rearrangement links TRBV7-2 to TRBJ2-5, with 12 bases that match TRBD2. The ends lost 5 bases at V and 4 bases at J; junction bases unmatched: 5. The CDR3 loop spans 15 amino acids. Per germline, CDR1 SGHTA and CDR2 FQGNSA. The CDR3 sequence: CASSDALAGGETQYF. Partial CDR3 DNA: TGTGCCAGCAGCGACGCACTAGCGGGGGGAGAGACC.

This clone appeared many times. The junction departs from the called germline gene at one end, perhaps through a read error. The CDR3 goes on 3 residues after the read ends, and that part is filled in from the germline J gene. This chain joins TRBV4-2 and TRBJ2-7; unclear D gene. Germline CDR1 reads LGHNA; CDR2 reads YNFKEQ. There are 13 residues in the CDR3. The CDR3 spells CASSQDPYYEQYF. Incomplete CDR3 DNA: TGCGCCAGCAGCCAAGATCCCTACTACGAG.

The table lists this clone with many counts. The read ends 3 residues early relative to the CDR3; the germline J gene fills the gap. The chain carries TRBV2 and TRBJ2-1, with D hard to call. Germline values: CDR1 SNHLY, CDR2 FYNNEI. The V gene lost 6 bases and the J gene lost 0 bases, with 12 bases spanning the gap. The CDR3 is made up of 15 amino acids. CDR3 sequence: CASRQILISYNEQFF. CDR3 DNA (partial): TGTGCCAGCAGACAGATTCTCATCTCCTACAATGAG.

Note on this clone: This sequence may be a read error, since a much larger clone differs from it by one base. Sequencing ends 3 residues short of the CDR3 end; the germline J gene provides the rest. This chain joins TRBV30 and TRBJ2-3, with a weak D call TRBD2 (5 bases). Germline V gene data show CDR1 as GTSNPN and CDR2 as SVGIG (reference sequence). CDR3 length: 16 residues. CDR3 protein: CACRAGENSRNQPQYF. The part of the CDR3 DNA that was read is TGTGCCTGTCGTGCCGGGGAAAATAGCCGCAATCAGCCG. Based on the CDR3 plus reference TRBV30 and TRBJ2-3, the full variable domain is SQTIHQWPATLVQPVGSPLSLECTVEGTSNPNLYWYRQAAGRGLQLLFYSVGIGQISSEVPQNLSASRPQDRQFILSSKKLLLSDSGFYLCACRAGENSRNQPQYFGPGTRLTVL.

This clone came up many times. The read halts 3 residues ahead of the CDR3 end, with the missing end drawn from the germline J gene. This chain uses TRBV19 with TRBJ1-5; D is unclear. Germline CDR1 LNHDA, CDR2 SQIVND (reference sequence). This CDR3 is built from 15 residues. V lost 7 bases to trimming and J lost 0 bases, with 13 bases between them. CDR3 residues: CASTLAVDSNQPQHF. The CDR3 DNA, read in part, is TGTGCCAGTACCCTCGCAGTCGATAGCAATCAGCCC.

At least ten counts were recorded for this clone. With the read ending 3 residues before the CDR3 end, the germline J gene is used to fill in that end. The chain uses TRBV6-1 and TRBJ2-1; 7 bases are shared with TRBD2. The CDR3 covers 15 residues. The trim removed 1 base at V and 7 bases at J, leaving 7 bases unmatched. Germline V gene sequence: CDR1 MNHNS, CDR2 SASEGT. CDR3 DNA, as far as it was read: TGTGCCAGCAGTGAAGTAGGCGGGAGCAGGAATGAG. Protein sequence: CASSEVGGSRNE. The CDR3 reads in full as CASSEVGGSRNEQFF.

Ten or more counts support this clone. The missing CDR3 end, 3 residues past where the read stops, is filled in from the germline J gene. The gene calls are TRBV7-2 and TRBJ1-5; D ambiguous. Germline V gene data show CDR1 as SGHTA and CDR2 as FQGNSA. Trimming cost V 1 base and J 6 bases, with 13 bases left between them. The CDR3 contains 15 residues. CDR3: CASSLVGGQSQPQHF. The CDR3 bases that were read are TGTGCCAGCAGCTTAGTTGGCGGCCAGAGTCAGCCC.

This clone was seen ten or more times. The read ends 3 residues shy of where the CDR3 ends; the end is completed using the germline J gene. The V and J genes are TRBV20-1 and TRBJ1-5, with 9 bases matching TRBD1. After removal of 3 bases from V and 6 bases from J, the junction contained 3 bases not matched to a gene. Germline V CDR1 and CDR2: DFQATT, SNEGSKA (reference sequence). This CDR3 region has 13 residues. CDR3 DNA (partial): TGCAGTGCTAGCCAGACAGGGGGTCAGCCC. Translating gives CSASQTGGQP. The whole CDR3 region reads CSASQTGGQPQHF.

This clone was seen at least ten times. Read sequence stops 3 residues before the CDR3 end, and the germline J gene provides the missing end. This chain connects TRBV2 to TRBJ2-7, with no clear D. Germline CDR1 reads SNHLY; CDR2 reads FYNNEI. The ends were cut back, 7 bases at V and 5 bases at J, with 15 bases in the middle. The CDR3 has 13 residues. The CDR3 DNA, read in part, is TGTGCCAGCAAACCCCGTTTCCTAGACGAG. Residues: CASKPRFLDE. The CDR3 reads in full as CASKPRFLDEQYF.

Many counts were recorded for this clone. The sequenced fragment ends 3 residues before the CDR3 boundary, so the rest is inferred from the germline J gene. J is TRBJ2-1 and V is TRBV10-3; TRBD2 matches at 8 bases. J was trimmed by 6 bases and V by 0 bases; bases with no gene match: 4. Germline CDR1 ENHRY, CDR2 SYGVKD. The length of the CDR3 is 15 residues. The CDR3 region is CAISESSSGPNEQFF. The covered CDR3 bases are TGTGCCATCAGTGAGTCGTCTAGCGGGCCCAATGAG.

In the case of this clone: The CDR3 extends 3 residues past the end of the read, so its final part is completed from the germline J gene. V usage is TRBV29-1 and J usage is TRBJ1-2; 7 bases line up with TRBD1. The CDR3 is 13 residues long. Germline CDR1 SQVTM, CDR2 ANQGSEA. The V and J ends lost 4 bases and 2 bases, in that order; junction bases with no gene match: 4. The CDR3 DNA, read in part, is TGCAGCGTTGTTGGACAGGACAACTATGGC. It encodes CSVVGQDNYG. The whole CDR3 protein reads CSVVGQDNYGYTF. The variable domain in full, completed from reference TRBV29-1 and TRBJ1-2, reads SAVISQKPSRDICQRGTSLTIQCQVDSQVTMMFWYRQQPGQSLTLIATANQGSEATYESGFVIDKFPISRPNLTFSTLTVSNMSPEDSSIYLCSVVGQDNYGYTFGSGTRLTVV.

This clone was counted many times. The read terminates 3 residues ahead of where the CDR3 ends, so the germline J gene completes it. The J gene is TRBJ1-2, the V gene TRBV5-6; no definite D call. From germline, CDR1 is SGHDT and CDR2 YYEEEE. The CDR3 is 14 residues long. V lost 3 bases to trimming and J lost 5 bases, with 14 bases between them. CDR3: CASSYAMREYGYTF. The covered CDR3 bases are TGTGCCAGCAGCTATGCCATGCGGGAGTATGGC.

Comments on this clone: The DNA ends 3 residues before the CDR3 does, and the rest of the CDR3 is filled in from the germline J gene. This chain uses TRBV7-9 with TRBJ1-2; D unclear. The CDR3 consists of 12 residues. Germline V gene lookup returns CDR1 SEHNR and CDR2 FQNEAQ (reference sequence). The CDR3 loop is CASSSVNYDYTF. Partial CDR3 DNA: TGTGCCAGCAGCTCCGTCAACTACGAC.

This clone was observed a handful of times. Read sequence stops 3 residues before the CDR3 end, and the germline J gene provides the missing end. This chain joins TRBV19 and TRBJ1-5, with 8 positions matching TRBD1. This CDR3 contains 15 residues. Germline values: CDR1 LNHDA, CDR2 SQIVND (reference sequence). The trim removed 6 bases at V and 7 bases at J, leaving 11 bases unmatched. CDR3: CASSTPGTGPQPQHF. The DNA read from the CDR3 is TGTGCCAGTAGCACACCCGGGACAGGCCCGCAGCCC.

This clone has a count of ten or more. This chain's CDR3 is CASSGASNYGYTF. The part of the CDR3 DNA that was read is TGTGCCAGTAGTGGGGCATCTAACTATGGC. The V and J genes are TRBV19 and TRBJ1-2; D is possibly TRBD1 (5 bases). The CDR3 end lies 3 residues beyond the end of the read and is filled in from the germline J gene. The length of the CDR3 is 13 residues. Trimming stripped 5 bases from V and 0 bases from J, with 7 bases between. Per germline, CDR1 LNHDA and CDR2 SQIVND (reference sequence).

This clone has a count of ten or more. The sequence runs out 3 residues before the end of the CDR3; the remainder is reconstructed from the germline J gene. The chain carries TRBV24-1 and TRBJ2-1; 10 nucleotides match TRBD1. Losses at the gene ends were 3 bases for V and 4 bases for J; bases not matched to a gene: 5. The germline V gene encodes CDR1 KGHDR and CDR2 SFDVKD. CDR3 length equals 16 residues. The CDR3 here is CATSDPGTGAYNEQFF. The CDR3 DNA, read in part, is TGTGCCACCAGTGATCCCGGGACAGGGGCTTACAATGAG.

There are many counts of this clone. CDR3 region: CASSRDRRGNYGYTF. The CDR3 DNA, read in part, is TGTGCCAGCAGCAGGGACAGGCGGGGGAACTATGGC. The rearrangement uses TRBV11-2 and TRBJ1-2, with TRBD1 matching over 8 bases. The read ends 3 residues shy of where the CDR3 ends; the end is completed using the germline J gene. Germline values: CDR1 SGHAT, CDR2 FQNNGV. The CDR3 contains 15 residues. The trim removed 5 bases at V and 2 bases at J, leaving 7 bases unmatched. The complete variable domain, with remaining parts taken from reference TRBV11-2 and TRBJ1-2, reads EAGVAQSPRYKIIEKRQSVAFWCNPISGHATLYWYQQILGQGPKLLIQFQNNGVVDDSQLPKDRFSAERLKGVDSTLKIQPAKLEDSAVYLCASSRDRRGNYGYTFGSGTRLTVV.

This clone showed up many times. The read ends 3 residues shy of where the CDR3 ends; the end is completed using the germline J gene. The chain employs TRBV4-2 and TRBJ1-1, with D uncertain. This CDR3 is built from 14 residues. The germline V and J ends were trimmed by 0 bases and 0 bases, with 5 bases remaining between them. Germline V gene data show CDR1 as LGHNA and CDR2 as YNFKEQ. CDR3 loop: CASSQESLNTEAFF. The CDR3 bases that were read are TGTGCCAGCAGCCAAGAATCGTTGAACACTGAA.

In the case of this clone: The DNA ends 3 residues before the CDR3 does, and the rest of the CDR3 is filled in from the germline J gene. This rearrangement joins TRBV20-1 to TRBJ2-7; perhaps TRBD1 as D (6 bases). CDR3 length: 11 residues. Per the germline V gene, CDR1 is DFQATT and CDR2 is SNEGSKA (reference sequence). The V gene lost 6 bases and the J gene lost 4 bases, with 10 bases spanning the gap. CDR3 loop: CSALQGYEQYF. The CDR3 DNA, read in part, is TGCAGTGCCCTACAGGGTTACGAG.

This clone has a count of ten or more. Read coverage stops 3 residues before the CDR3 terminus; the germline J gene supplies the remainder. J is TRBJ2-4 and V is TRBV20-1; TRBD2 matches 8 bases. The CDR3 covers 17 residues. The germline CDR1 and CDR2 sequences are DFQATT and SNEGSKA (reference sequence). Trimming cost V 5 bases and J 0 bases; bases outside gene matches: 12. The CDR3 DNA, read in part, is TGCAGTGCTGGGGCAGGGCTAGCGGGTCTAGCCAAAAACATT. This sequence encodes CSAGAGLAGLAKNI. The CDR3 as a whole reads CSAGAGLAGLAKNIQYF.

This clone has a count of ten or more. The sequence runs out 3 residues before the end of the CDR3; the remainder is reconstructed from the germline J gene. The rearrangement uses TRBV19 and TRBJ1-2; TRBD1 matches 10 bases. The CDR3 covers 14 residues. The V gene's germline CDR1 is LNHDA and CDR2 SQIVND (reference sequence). The sequenced part of the CDR3 DNA is TGTGCCAGTAGATTGGGACAGGGGTTAGGCGGC. Translating it yields CASRLGQGLGG. The whole CDR3 sequence is CASRLGQGLGGYTF.

This clone was observed many times. The read falls 3 residues short of the CDR3 end, and the missing part is taken from the germline J gene. This chain links TRBV5-5 with TRBJ1-2, with TRBD1 matching 9 bases. Germline-derived CDR1 and CDR2 are SGHKS and YYEKEE (reference sequence). The CDR3 has 13 amino acids. CDR3 DNA, as far as it was read: TGTGCCAGCAGCTTTGGGACAGGGACCGGC. Amino acids: CASSFGTGTG. Given in full, the CDR3 is CASSFGTGTGYTF.